One sample yielded the 10 T cell receptor beta chains listed below, sequenced in a study of Graves' ophthalmopathy and Graves' hyperthyroidism. The sequenced template was RNA, covering the TCR beta CDR3 region. Investigators did first-round RT-PCR with HTBI primers, then second-round multiplex PCR. TCRdb ran MiXCR on the multiplex PCR reads and lists one entry per CDR3 protein. The profile shows approximately 160,000 distinct CDR3 sequences, under 40% of them singletons. The specimen sequenced was peripheral blood. Source of these receptors: a woman in her 40s with Graves' ophthalmopathy.

In this sample, this clonotype turned up many times. The chain combines TRBV7-8 with TRBJ1-6, with 9 bases fitting TRBD1. V was clipped by 4 bases and J by 8 bases; unmatched bases: 3. Per the germline V gene, CDR1 is SGHVS and CDR2 is FQNEAQ. There are 14 residues in the CDR3. For the CDR3, the DNA is TGTGCCAGCAGCTCGGACAGGGGTTATTCACCCCTCCACTTT. It codes for CASSSDRGYSPLHF.

This chain joins TRBV20-1 and TRBJ2-7; 13 nucleotides line up with TRBD2. This CDR3 is built from 17 residues. Germline V gives CDR1 DFQATT, CDR2 SNEGSKA (reference sequence). V trimming: 5 bases; J trimming: 0 bases; junction bases outside the gene matches: 10. CDR3 region: CSAALRLAGGSSYEQYF. Written as DNA, the CDR3 is TGCAGTGCTGCCCTGAGACTAGCGGGAGGAAGCTCCTACGAGCAGTACTTC.

The chain uses TRBV6-1 and TRBJ2-5, with D perhaps matching TRBD1 or TRBD2 (5 bases each). Germline CDR1 reads MNHNS; CDR2 reads SASEGT. The V end lost 4 bases, the J end lost 7 bases, and 13 bases lay between the germline ends. The CDR3 is made up of 13 amino acids. The CDR3 protein is CASSAGSGGTQYF. The CDR3 DNA is TGTGCCAGCAGTGCGGGGTCTGGGGGGACCCAGTACTTC.

The chain is built from TRBV6-2 or TRBV6-3 and TRBJ2-5; D is perhaps TRBD2 (5 bases). With 4 bases removed from V and 7 bases from J, the gap between germline ends came to 13 bases. The CDR3 contains 13 residues. Germline loops: CDR1 MNHEY, CDR2 SVGEGT. The DNA for the CDR3 is TGTGCCAGCAGTTCTGCAGGTGCGGGGACCCAGTACTTC. It codes for CASSSAGAGTQYF.

At least ten counts were recorded for this clonotype. The CDR3 protein is CASSRQTGTNTGELFF. The CDR3 nucleotides read TGTGCCAGCAGCCGACAGACAGGAACGAACACCGGGGAGCTGTTTTTT. This sequence joins TRBV4-2 and TRBJ2-2; maybe TRBD1 (6 bases). The ends were cut back, 4 bases at V and 0 bases at J, with 12 bases in the middle. The germline V gene encodes CDR1 LGHNA and CDR2 YNFKEQ. The CDR3 has 16 residues.

This sequence joins TRBV12-3 or TRBV12-4 and TRBJ1-2; 7 bases are a match to TRBD1. The CDR3 has 12 residues. After removal of 7 bases from V and 4 bases from J, the junction contained 3 bases not matched to a gene. The CDR3 nucleotides read TGTGCCAGCACCTCAGGGGGCTATGGCTACACCTTC. This translates into CASTSGGYGYTF.

This clonotype came up many times. The chain uses TRBV19 and TRBJ2-7; TRBD1 matches at 8 bases. Trimming removed 0 bases from V and 3 bases from J; junction bases left unmatched: 4. The V gene's germline CDR1 is LNHDA and CDR2 SQIVND (reference sequence). The CDR3 spans 15 residues. CDR3 sequence: CASSIDVDRGYEQYF. DNA of the CDR3: TGTGCCAGTAGTATAGACGTCGACAGGGGCTACGAGCAGTACTTC.

This clonotype was observed at least ten times. The chain has TRBV27 and TRBJ2-5; 12 nucleotides align to TRBD2. This CDR3 has 15 amino acids. V lost 7 bases, J lost 13 bases, and 16 bases stayed unmatched. CDR1 is MNHEY and CDR2 is SMNVEV in the germline V gene (reference sequence). The CDR3, as DNA: TGTGCCAGCAAACCCGAAAATCTAGCGGGGGGGCCCCGGTACTTC. Translated, it gives CASKPENLAGGPRYF.

V gene TRBV20-1 combines with J gene TRBJ2-5; TRBD2 agrees at 8 bases. This CDR3 region has 14 residues. J lost 1 base, V lost 3 bases, and 4 bases had no gene match. Per the germline V gene, CDR1 is DFQATT and CDR2 is SNEGSKA (reference sequence). The CDR3 nucleotides are TGCAGTGCTAGCCTAGCGGGTTTCCAAGAGACCCAGTACTTC. Translating gives CSASLAGFQETQYF.

This clonotype was recorded many times. The chain combines TRBV4-2 with TRBJ1-1; tentatively, D is TRBD1 (6 bases). The CDR3 loop spans 13 amino acids. The V and J ends lost 4 bases and 7 bases respectively, with 13 bases between them. Germline values: CDR1 LGHNA, CDR2 YNFKEQ. CDR3 sequence (DNA): TGTGCCAGCAGCCGAACAGGGAATAATGAAGCTTTCTTT. This sequence encodes CASSRTGNNEAFF.